This T cell receptor beta chain was sequenced during a study of a mutant IDH1 vaccine in newly diagnosed glioma. Sequenced by immunoSEQ multiplex PCR; TCRdb stores in-frame clones only, minus some. The table lists about 34,000 clones, 60% to 85% of them singletons. Specified time point: baseline, week 1 (first vaccination visit). Treatment here: pre-vaccination baseline after standard-of-care therapy. The clonotype comes from a man aged 45 to 65 with glioma. Some clones in this sample may be carry-over from other donors' samples. This specimen consisted of peripheral blood mononuclear cells (PBMCs), obtained from a glioma patient treated with radiotherapy, temozolomide or both.

For the CDR3, the DNA is TGCGCCAGCAGCGTCCGGGGCTCTGGGGCCAACGTCCTGACTTTC. This gives the protein CASSVRGSGANVLTF. V usage is TRBV5-1 and J usage is TRBJ2-6; TRBD2 might be the D (5 bases). Germline CDR1 is SGHRS and CDR2 is YFSETQ. The CDR3 runs 15 residues. Trimming stripped 4 bases from V and 0 bases from J, with 8 bases between.